This T cell receptor (beta chain) appears in the sequencing data of a study of metastatic and nonmetastatic thyroid tumors. Across the study: Repertoire data that came from the blood and tumor or nodule tissue of malignant and benign thyroid patients were compared. Whole-study findings and limits: For both blood and tumor, malignant thyroid tumors reportedly showed significantly higher TCR beta diversity than benign nodules did.

Authors' analysis steps: CDR3 differences across clinicopathological groups were used to build a distant-metastasis classifier for papillary thyroid cancer. TCRdb re-analyzed the PCR reads through MiXCR. The V and J calls follow TCRdb's processing rather than the paper's. The table records about 90,000 clones, roughly 8.6% of them present only once. The V and J ends lost 2 bases and 1 base, in that order; junction bases with no gene match: 0. From germline, CDR1 is SGDLS and CDR2 YYNGEE. The CDR3 covers 14 residues. This clone has at least ten counts. The antigen is not known. Prior to thyroid surgery, none of the patients had received any treatment.

The chain joins TRBV9 to TRBJ2-3; 8 bases map to TRBD1. The specimen sequenced was blood. The sequence was collected from a female donor with papillary thyroid cancer or a benign thyroid nodule (not recorded which). Some clones in this sample may be carry-over from other donors' samples. The CDR3 here is CASSVGQGTDTQYF. CDR3 bases: TGTGCCAGCAGCGTGGGACAGGGCACAGATACGCAGTATTTT.